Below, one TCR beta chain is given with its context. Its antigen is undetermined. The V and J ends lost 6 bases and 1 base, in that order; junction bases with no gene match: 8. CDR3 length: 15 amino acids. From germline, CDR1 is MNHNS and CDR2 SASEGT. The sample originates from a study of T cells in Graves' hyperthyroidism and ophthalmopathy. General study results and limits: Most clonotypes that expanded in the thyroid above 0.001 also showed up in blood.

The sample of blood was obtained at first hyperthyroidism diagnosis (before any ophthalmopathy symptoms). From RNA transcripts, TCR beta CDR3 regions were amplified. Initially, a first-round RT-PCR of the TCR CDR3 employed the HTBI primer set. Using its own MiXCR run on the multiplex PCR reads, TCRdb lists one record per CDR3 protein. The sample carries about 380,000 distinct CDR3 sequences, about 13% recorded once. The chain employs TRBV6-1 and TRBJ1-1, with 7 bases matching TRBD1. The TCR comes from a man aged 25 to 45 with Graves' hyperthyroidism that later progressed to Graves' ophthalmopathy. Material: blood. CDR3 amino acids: CASRLVGTANTEAFF. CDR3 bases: TGTGCCAGCAGGCTAGTTGGGACAGCGAACACTGAAGCTTTCTTT.